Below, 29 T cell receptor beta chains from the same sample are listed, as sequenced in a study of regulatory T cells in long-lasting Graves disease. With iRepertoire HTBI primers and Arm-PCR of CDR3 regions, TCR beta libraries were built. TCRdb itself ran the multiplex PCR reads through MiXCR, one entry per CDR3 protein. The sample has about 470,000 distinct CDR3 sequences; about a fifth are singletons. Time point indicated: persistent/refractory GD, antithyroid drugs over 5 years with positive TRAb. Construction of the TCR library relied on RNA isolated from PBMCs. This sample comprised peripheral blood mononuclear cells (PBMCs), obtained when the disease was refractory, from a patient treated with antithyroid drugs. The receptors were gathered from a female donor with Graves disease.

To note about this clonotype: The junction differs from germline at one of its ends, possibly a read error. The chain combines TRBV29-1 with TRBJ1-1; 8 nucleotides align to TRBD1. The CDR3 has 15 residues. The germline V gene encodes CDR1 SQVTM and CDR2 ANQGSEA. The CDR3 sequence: CSVNQGARMNTEALF. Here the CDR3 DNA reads TGCAGCGTGAATCAGGGGGCGCGGATGAACACTGAAGCTCTCTTT. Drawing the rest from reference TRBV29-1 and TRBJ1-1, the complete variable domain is SAVISQKPSRDICQRGTSLTIQCQVDSQVTMMFWYRQQPGQSLTLIATANQGSEATYESGFVIDKFPISRPNLTFSTLTVSNMSPEDSSIYLCSVNQGARMNTEALFGQGTRLTVV.

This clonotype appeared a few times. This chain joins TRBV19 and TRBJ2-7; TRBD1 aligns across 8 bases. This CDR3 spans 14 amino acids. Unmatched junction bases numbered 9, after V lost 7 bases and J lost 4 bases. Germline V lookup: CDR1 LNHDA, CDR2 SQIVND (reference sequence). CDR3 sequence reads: CASTIGQGGYEQYF. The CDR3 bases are TGTGCCAGTACCATCGGACAGGGCGGATACGAGCAGTACTTC.

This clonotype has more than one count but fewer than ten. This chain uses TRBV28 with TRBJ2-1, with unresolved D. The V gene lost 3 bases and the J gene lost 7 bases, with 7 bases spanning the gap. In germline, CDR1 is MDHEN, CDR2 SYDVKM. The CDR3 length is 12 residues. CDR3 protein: CASSLATNEQFF. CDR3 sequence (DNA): TGTGCCAGCAGTTTGGCAACTAATGAGCAGTTCTTC.

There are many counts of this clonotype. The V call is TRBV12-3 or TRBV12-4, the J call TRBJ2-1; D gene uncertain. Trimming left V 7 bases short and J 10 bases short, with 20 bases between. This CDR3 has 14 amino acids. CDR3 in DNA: TGTGCCAGCAAAACCACCACCTTTGAAGGGGAGCAGTTCTTC. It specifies CASKTTTFEGEQFF.

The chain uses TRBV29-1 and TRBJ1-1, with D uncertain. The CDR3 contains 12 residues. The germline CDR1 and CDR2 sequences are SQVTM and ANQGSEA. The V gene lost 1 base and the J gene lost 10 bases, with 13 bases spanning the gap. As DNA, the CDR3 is TGCAGCGTTGAAGCGGGATTAAACCGAGCTTTCTTT. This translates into CSVEAGLNRAFF.

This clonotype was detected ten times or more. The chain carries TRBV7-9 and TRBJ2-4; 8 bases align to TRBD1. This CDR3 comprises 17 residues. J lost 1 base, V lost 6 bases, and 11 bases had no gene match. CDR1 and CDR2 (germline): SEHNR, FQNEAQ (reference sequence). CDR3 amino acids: CASSPRGQGAAKNIQYF. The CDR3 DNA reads TGTGCCAGCAGTCCAAGGGGTCAGGGGGCCGCCAAAAACATTCAGTACTTC.

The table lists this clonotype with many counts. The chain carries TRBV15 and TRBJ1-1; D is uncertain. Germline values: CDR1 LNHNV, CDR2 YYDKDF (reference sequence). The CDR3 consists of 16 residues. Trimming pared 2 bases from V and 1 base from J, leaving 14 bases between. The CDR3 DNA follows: TGTGCCACCAGCAGACCCGTGGGCGGCCCGAACACTGAAGCTTTCTTT. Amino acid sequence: CATSRPVGGPNTEAFF.

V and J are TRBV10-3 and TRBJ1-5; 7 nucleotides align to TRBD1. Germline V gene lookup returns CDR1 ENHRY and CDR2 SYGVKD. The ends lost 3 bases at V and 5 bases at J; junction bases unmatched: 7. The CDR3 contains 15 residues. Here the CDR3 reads CAISDPDRSHQPQHF. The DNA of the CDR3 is TGTGCCATCAGTGACCCGGACAGGAGCCATCAGCCCCAGCATTTT.

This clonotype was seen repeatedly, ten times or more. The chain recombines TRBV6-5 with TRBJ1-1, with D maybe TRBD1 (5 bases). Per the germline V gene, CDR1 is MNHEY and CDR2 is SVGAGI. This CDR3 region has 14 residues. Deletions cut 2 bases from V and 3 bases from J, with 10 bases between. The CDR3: CASSYRGDDTEAFF. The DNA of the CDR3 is TGTGCCAGCAGTTACCGGGGGGATGACACTGAAGCTTTCTTT.

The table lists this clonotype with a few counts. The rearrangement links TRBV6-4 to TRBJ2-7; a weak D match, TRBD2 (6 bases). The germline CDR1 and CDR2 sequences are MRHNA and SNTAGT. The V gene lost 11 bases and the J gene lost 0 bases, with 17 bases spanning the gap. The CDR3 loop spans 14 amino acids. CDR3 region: CAVRYGGPSYEQYF. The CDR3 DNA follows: TGTGCCGTACGATACGGGGGACCCTCCTACGAGCAGTACTTC.

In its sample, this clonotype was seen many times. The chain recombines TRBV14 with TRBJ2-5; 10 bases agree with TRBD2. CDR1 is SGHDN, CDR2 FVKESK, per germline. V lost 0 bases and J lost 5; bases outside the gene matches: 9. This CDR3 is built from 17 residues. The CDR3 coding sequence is TGTGCCAGCAGCCAAGAAGCGCTAGCGGGAGTCGGGGAGACCCAGTACTTC. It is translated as CASSQEALAGVGETQYF.

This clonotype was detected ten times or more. CDR3 loop: CASRSTGGWNYGYTF. CDR3 nucleotide sequence: TGTGCCAGCAGGTCGACAGGGGGGTGGAACTATGGCTACACCTTC. The chain uses TRBV27 and TRBJ1-2; 9 bases agree with TRBD1. V shed 6 bases, J shed 2 bases, and the junction held 7 bases outside the gene matches. The CDR3 contains 15 residues. CDR1 is MNHEY, CDR2 SMNVEV, per germline (reference sequence).

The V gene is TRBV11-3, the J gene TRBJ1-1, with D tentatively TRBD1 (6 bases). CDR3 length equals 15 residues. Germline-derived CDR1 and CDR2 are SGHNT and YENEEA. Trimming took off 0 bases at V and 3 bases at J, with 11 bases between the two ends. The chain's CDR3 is CASSLDQGSDTEAFF. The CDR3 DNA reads TGTGCCAGCAGCTTAGACCAGGGGTCGGACACTGAAGCTTTCTTT.

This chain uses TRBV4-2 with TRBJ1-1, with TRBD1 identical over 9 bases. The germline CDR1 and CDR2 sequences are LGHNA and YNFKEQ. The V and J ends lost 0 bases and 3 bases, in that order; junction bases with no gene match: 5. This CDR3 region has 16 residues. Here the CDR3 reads CASSQDPGQGYTEAFF. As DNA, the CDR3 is TGTGCCAGCAGCCAAGATCCCGGACAGGGGTACACTGAAGCTTTCTTT.

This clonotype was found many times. The CDR3 protein is CASSLRFTQYF. CDR3 sequence (DNA): TGTGCCAGCAGCCTCAGGTTCACCCAGTACTTC. V usage is TRBV11-2 and J usage is TRBJ2-5; D is undetermined. The germline CDR1 and CDR2 sequences are SGHAT and FQNNGV. This CDR3 contains 11 residues. The germline V and J ends were trimmed by 5 bases and 8 bases, with 9 bases remaining between them.

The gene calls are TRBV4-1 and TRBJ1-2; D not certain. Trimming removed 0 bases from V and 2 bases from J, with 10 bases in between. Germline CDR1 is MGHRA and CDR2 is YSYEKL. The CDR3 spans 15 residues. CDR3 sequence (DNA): TGCGCCAGCAGCCAAGAGCGGGCTTTAAACTATGGCTACACCTTC. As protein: CASSQERALNYGYTF.

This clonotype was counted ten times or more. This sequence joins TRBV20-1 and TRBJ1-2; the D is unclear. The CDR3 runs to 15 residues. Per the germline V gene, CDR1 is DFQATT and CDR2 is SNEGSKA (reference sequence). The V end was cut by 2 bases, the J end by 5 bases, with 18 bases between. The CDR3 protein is CSARPPRLQVYGYTF. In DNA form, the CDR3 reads TGCAGTGCTAGACCCCCTCGTTTGCAGGTATATGGCTACACCTTC.

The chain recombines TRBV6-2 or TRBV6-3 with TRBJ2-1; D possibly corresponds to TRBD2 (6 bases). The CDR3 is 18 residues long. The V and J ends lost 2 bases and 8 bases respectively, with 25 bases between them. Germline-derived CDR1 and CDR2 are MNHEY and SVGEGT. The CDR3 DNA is TGTGCCAGCAGTTACCGCCCCTTAAGGAGGGCCGTGGTGGATGAGCAGTTCTTC. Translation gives CASSYRPLRRAVVDEQFF.

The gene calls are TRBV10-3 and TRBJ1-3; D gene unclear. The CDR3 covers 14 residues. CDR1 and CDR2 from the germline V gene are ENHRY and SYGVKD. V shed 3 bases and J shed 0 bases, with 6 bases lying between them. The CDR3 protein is CAISEMYSGNTIYF. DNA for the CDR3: TGTGCCATCAGTGAAATGTACTCTGGAAACACCATATATTTT.

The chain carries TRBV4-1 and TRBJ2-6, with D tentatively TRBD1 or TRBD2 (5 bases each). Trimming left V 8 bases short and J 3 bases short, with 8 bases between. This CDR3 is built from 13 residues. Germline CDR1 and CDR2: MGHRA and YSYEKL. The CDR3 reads CASRGLGANVLTF. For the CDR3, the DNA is TGCGCCAGCCGGGGCCTTGGGGCCAACGTCCTGACTTTC.

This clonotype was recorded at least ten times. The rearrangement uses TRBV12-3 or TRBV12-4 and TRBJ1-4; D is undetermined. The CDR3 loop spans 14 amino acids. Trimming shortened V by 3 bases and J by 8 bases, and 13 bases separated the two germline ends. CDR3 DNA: TGTGCCAGCAGTTTGAGGGAAGCTCGAGAAAAACTGTTTTTT. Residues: CASSLREAREKLFF.

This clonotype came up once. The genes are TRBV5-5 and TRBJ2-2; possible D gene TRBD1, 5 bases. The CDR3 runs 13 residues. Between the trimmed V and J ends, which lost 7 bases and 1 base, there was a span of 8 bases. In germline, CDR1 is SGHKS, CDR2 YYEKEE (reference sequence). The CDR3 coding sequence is TGTGCCAGCCTCCAGGGGAACACCGGGGAGCTGTTTTTT. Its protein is CASLQGNTGELFF. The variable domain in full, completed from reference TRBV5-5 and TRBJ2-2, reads DAGVTQSPTHLIKTRGQQVTLRCSPISGHKSVSWYQQVLGQGPQFIFQYYEKEERGRGNFPDRFSARQFPNYSSELNVNALLLGDSALYLCASLQGNTGELFFGEGSRLTVL.

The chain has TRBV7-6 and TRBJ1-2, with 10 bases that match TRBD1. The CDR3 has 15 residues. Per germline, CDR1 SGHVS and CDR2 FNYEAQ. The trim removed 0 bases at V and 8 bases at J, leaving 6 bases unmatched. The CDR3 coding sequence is TGTGCCAGCAGCTTAGCCGGAGGGACAGGGGCCGGCTACACCTTC. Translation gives CASSLAGGTGAGYTF.

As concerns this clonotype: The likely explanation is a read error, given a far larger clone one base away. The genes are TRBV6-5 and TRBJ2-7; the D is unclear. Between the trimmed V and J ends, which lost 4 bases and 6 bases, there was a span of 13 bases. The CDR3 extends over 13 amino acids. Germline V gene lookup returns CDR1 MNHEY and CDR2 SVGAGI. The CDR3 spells CASSLPPNVEQYF. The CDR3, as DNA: TGTGCCAGCAGTTTACCCCCAAACGTCGAGCAGTACTTC.

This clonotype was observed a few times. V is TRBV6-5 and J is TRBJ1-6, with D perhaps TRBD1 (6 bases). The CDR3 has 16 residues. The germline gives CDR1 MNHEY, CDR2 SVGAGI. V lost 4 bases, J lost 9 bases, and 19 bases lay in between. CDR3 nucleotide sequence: TGTGCCAGCAGTTCGCCTCCACAGGGTAGACGTTCACCCCTCCACTTT. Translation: CASSSPPQGRRSPLHF.

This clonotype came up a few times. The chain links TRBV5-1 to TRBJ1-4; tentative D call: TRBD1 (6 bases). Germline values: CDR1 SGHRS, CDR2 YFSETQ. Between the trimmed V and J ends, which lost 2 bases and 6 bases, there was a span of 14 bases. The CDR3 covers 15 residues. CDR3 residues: CASSFGQPRDEKLFF. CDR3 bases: TGCGCCAGCAGCTTCGGACAGCCGAGGGATGAAAAACTGTTTTTT.

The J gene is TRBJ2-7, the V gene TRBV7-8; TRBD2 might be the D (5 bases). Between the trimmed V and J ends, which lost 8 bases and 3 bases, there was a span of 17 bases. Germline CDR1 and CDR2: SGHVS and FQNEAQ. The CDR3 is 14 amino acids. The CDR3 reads CASLPRAGVYEQYF. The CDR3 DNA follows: TGTGCCAGCCTTCCGAGGGCTGGGGTCTACGAGCAGTACTTC.

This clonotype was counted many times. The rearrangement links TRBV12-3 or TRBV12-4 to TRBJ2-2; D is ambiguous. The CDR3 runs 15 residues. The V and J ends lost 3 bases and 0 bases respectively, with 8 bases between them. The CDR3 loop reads CASSFGLSNTGELFF. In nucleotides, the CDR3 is TGTGCCAGCAGTTTCGGGCTATCGAACACCGGGGAGCTGTTTTTT.

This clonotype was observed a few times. The CDR3 is CASSMTSGTVSEQYF. The CDR3, as DNA: TGTGCCAGCAGTATGACTAGCGGGACTGTGAGCGAGCAGTACTTC. V is TRBV27 and J is TRBJ2-7, with 11 bases matching TRBD2. Germline lookup yields CDR1 MNHEY and CDR2 SMNVEV (reference sequence). Trimming took 5 bases from V and 6 from J; bases not matched to a gene: 9. This CDR3 region has 15 residues.